The T cell receptor (beta chain) described here comes from a study of blood T cell repertoires in COVID-19. The overall study: Samples of COVID-19 (acute and convalescent) were obtained from the United States, Italy and Spain. PBMCs, B-cell-depleted T cells, or T cells provided the cDNA or gDNA that made up the material.

Researchers sorted participants into cohorts using their self-reported clinical history. Two negative PCRs, clearance, or symptom resolution characterized the recovered Cohort 3 donors. Worth noting for this clone: Different DNA sequences within this sample yield the same CDR3.

The V gene end was trimmed by 6 bases and the J gene end by 7 bases; junction bases not matched to a gene: 5. This CDR3 contains 14 residues. Germline V CDR1 and CDR2: SNHLY, FYNNEI. Data came from immunoSEQ multiplex PCR; TCRdb stores just in-frame clones and leaves some out. The data contain fewer than 300,000 clones, 80% to 90% of them singletons. The rearrangement links TRBV2 to TRBJ1-6, with 8 bases matching TRBD1. Sequencing was done on a sample of PBMCs or T cells enriched from blood (not recorded which). The sequence derives from a woman younger than 45 who had recovered from COVID-19. The CDR3 loop is CASRGRQGNSPLHF. For the CDR3, the DNA is TGTGCCAGCAGGGGCCGACAGGGGAATTCACCCCTCCACTTT.